These 16 T cell receptor beta chains were sequenced from one sample in a study of blood T cell repertoires in COVID-19. This table comes from immunoSEQ multiplex PCR, and its TCRdb copy is limited to in-frame clones, with some not included. The sample has fewer than 150,000 clones, around 87% seen once. The source material was peripheral blood. All receptors come from a woman in her 50s who had recovered from COVID-19.

The chain joins TRBV5-8 to TRBJ1-2, with 9 bases lining up with TRBD1. The junction had 11 bases not matched to a gene; V was cut back by 3 bases and J by 8 bases. From germline, CDR1 is SGHTS and CDR2 YDEGEE. This CDR3 contains 15 residues. CDR3 region: CASSYPVGQGGGYTF. As DNA, the CDR3 is TGTGCCAGCAGCTACCCGGTGGGACAGGGCGGAGGCTACACCTTC.

This rearrangement joins TRBV18 to TRBJ1-2; D is possibly TRBD1 (5 bases). Trimming took 1 base from V and 4 from J, leaving 10 bases between them. This CDR3 contains 14 residues. Germline values: CDR1 KGHSH, CDR2 LQKENI. The CDR3 protein is CASSPLPRAYGYTF. CDR3 sequence (DNA): TGTGCCAGCTCACCACTACCCAGGGCCTATGGCTACACCTTC.

The table lists this clone with a count of one. This chain joins TRBV28 and TRBJ1-3; D ambiguous. The germline gives CDR1 MDHEN, CDR2 SYDVKM. The CDR3 extends over 14 amino acids. V shed 2 bases and J shed 2 bases, with 7 bases lying between them. For the CDR3, the DNA is TGTGCCAGCAGTTTAGGCCAGACTGGAAACACCATATATTTT. It specifies CASSLGQTGNTIYF.

V and J are TRBV7-2 and TRBJ2-5, with 11 bases identical to TRBD1. Germline V CDR1 and CDR2: SGHTA, FQGNSA. V dropped 8 bases and J dropped 5; count of bases not matched to a gene: 4. The CDR3 loop spans 13 amino acids. In nucleotides, the CDR3 is TGTGCCAGCGGGGACAGGGGGGTCGAGACCCAGTACTTC. This codes for CASGDRGVETQYF.

The CDR3 nucleotides read TGTGCCAGCAGTTTTAGGGACAGCCACCAAGAGACCCAGTACTTC. This sequence encodes CASSFRDSHQETQYF. J is TRBJ2-5 and V is TRBV2, with 7 bases fitting TRBD1. CDR1 is SNHLY, CDR2 FYNNEI, per germline. There are 15 residues in the CDR3. The V gene end was trimmed by 5 bases and the J gene end by 0 bases; junction bases not matched to a gene: 6. Combining the CDR3 with reference TRBV2 and TRBJ2-5 gives the whole variable domain EPEVTQTPSHQVTQMGQEVILRCVPISNHLYFYWYRQILGQKVEFLVSFYNNEISEKSEIFDDQFSVERPDGSNFTLKIRSTKLEDSAMYFCASSFRDSHQETQYFGPGTRLLVL.

This sequence joins TRBV9 and TRBJ2-7; 11 bases fit TRBD2. Germline V gene data show CDR1 as SGDLS and CDR2 as YYNGEE. V shed 3 bases, J shed 6 bases, and the junction held 8 bases outside the gene matches. The CDR3 consists of 15 residues. CDR3 in amino acids: CASSALAGGLGEQYF. In nucleotides, the CDR3 is TGTGCCAGCAGCGCCCTAGCGGGAGGTCTCGGCGAGCAGTACTTC.

The chain recombines TRBV20-1 with TRBJ2-7; TRBD2 agrees at 13 bases. Losses at the gene ends were 3 bases for V and 4 bases for J; bases not matched to a gene: 6. The germline V gene has CDR1 DFQATT and CDR2 SNEGSKA (reference sequence). The CDR3 contains 15 residues. The DNA of the CDR3 is TGCAGTGCTAGTGGGACTAGCGGGAAAGAGTACGAGCAGTACTTC. Translated, it gives CSASGTSGKEYEQYF.

In its sample, this clone was seen once. The V gene is TRBV2, the J gene TRBJ1-2; D might be TRBD1 (5 bases). The germline V gene encodes CDR1 SNHLY and CDR2 FYNNEI. Trimming removed 3 bases at V and 8 bases at J, with 10 bases between. The CDR3 is 12 amino acids. In nucleotides, the CDR3 is TGTGCCAGCAGTGACCAGGGTTGGGGCTACACCTTC. Translating it yields CASSDQGWGYTF.

The chain is built from TRBV10-3 and TRBJ2-7; TRBD2 aligns across 12 bases. The V segment lost 5 bases and the J segment 5 bases; nucleotides outside the gene matches: 4. CDR1 and CDR2 from the germline V gene are ENHRY and SYGVKD. The CDR3 extends over 14 amino acids. In DNA form, the CDR3 reads TGTGCCATCAGTTGGACTAGCGGGAAAGACGAGCAGTACTTC. Encoded protein: CAISWTSGKDEQYF.

The chain links TRBV4-3 to TRBJ1-4; the D gene is possibly TRBD1 (5 bases). Germline-derived CDR1 and CDR2 are LGHNA and YSLEER. The CDR3 runs 17 residues. Trimming pared 4 bases from V and 8 bases from J, leaving 23 bases between. In DNA, the CDR3 is TGCGCCAGCAGCCGAATTTCACTCCCGGGACTTATCGAAAAACTGTTTTTT. This gives the protein CASSRISLPGLIEKLFF.

The CDR3 loop reads CASTRGGGYTF. CDR3 in DNA: TGTGCCAGCACCCGAGGGGGAGGCTACACCTTC. The chain joins TRBV5-6 to TRBJ1-2; D might be TRBD1 (6 bases). Trimming shortened V by 6 bases and J by 8 bases, and 11 bases separated the two germline ends. CDR1 and CDR2 (germline): SGHDT, YYEEEE. The CDR3 consists of 11 residues.

This clone was picked up one time. This chain connects TRBV4-3 to TRBJ2-7, with TRBD2 identical over 10 bases. The CDR3 totals 19 residues. Trimming took 4 bases from V and 3 from J; bases not matched to a gene: 18. Germline V gene lookup returns CDR1 LGHNA and CDR2 YSLEER. The CDR3, as DNA: TGCGCCAGCAGCCTAACTAAGCGGGAGGGCTCTGCTTTGGTCTACGAGCAGTACTTC. The encoded protein is CASSLTKREGSALVYEQYF.

V usage is TRBV24-1 and J usage is TRBJ1-5; 7 nucleotides match TRBD1. The CDR3 is 17 amino acids. With 5 bases clipped from V and 4 bases from J, the junction kept 13 bases outside the gene matches. Germline CDR1 KGHDR, CDR2 SFDVKD. CDR3 residues: CATSAGGLQGSNQPQHF. The CDR3 bases are TGTGCCACCAGTGCGGGGGGGCTACAGGGGTCAAATCAGCCCCAGCATTTT.

The chain uses TRBV7-2 and TRBJ1-1, with TRBD1 matching over 7 bases. Germline CDR1 reads SGHTA; CDR2 reads FQGNSA. The CDR3 runs 13 residues. V gave up 5 bases and J gave up 6 bases; unmatched junction bases: 6. DNA for the CDR3: TGTGCCAGCAGCCAGGACAGGCGACCTGAAGCTTTCTTT. Translation: CASSQDRRPEAFF.

V and J are TRBV5-6 and TRBJ1-2; D unclear. The CDR3 extends over 15 amino acids. The germline V gene encodes CDR1 SGHDT and CDR2 YYEEEE. V lost 1 base and J lost 5, with 15 bases in between. The CDR3 loop is CASSLTSDIRYGYTF. CDR3 DNA: TGTGCCAGCAGCTTGACGAGTGATATTCGGTATGGCTACACCTTC.

This clone has a single count. The chain has TRBV10-2 and TRBJ1-6, with 8 positions matching TRBD1. Germline trimming cut 6 bases from V and 13 bases from J; bases unmatched to any gene: 11. There are 14 residues in the CDR3. Germline V gene data show CDR1 as WSHSY and CDR2 as SAAADI. DNA for the CDR3: TGCGCCAGCAGAGACGGGACAGGAGGGTTTCCCCTCCACTTT. It yields the protein CASRDGTGGFPLHF.